This entry lists 21 T cell receptor beta chains sequenced from one sample in a study of Ad26.COV2.S vaccination and SARS-CoV-2 variants. TCRdb's copy holds only in-frame clones and misses some; the assay was immunoSEQ multiplex PCR. This table holds 300,000 to 350,000 clones, roughly 86% found once. Specified treatment: 19 received Ad26.COV2.S at low or high dose, single or two shots; a few received placebo; per-sample allocation not given. After the first vaccine or placebo injection, samples were drawn on day 63. Sequenced here: peripheral blood, sampled in a trial of Ad26.COV2.S vaccine versus placebo. These receptors were taken from a person between 18 and 65 years old who received the Ad26.COV2.S COVID-19 vaccine or a placebo.

This sequence joins TRBV5-6 and TRBJ2-7, with 11 bases fitting TRBD2. J gave up 5 bases and V 1 base, and 8 bases lay outside the gene matches. Per the germline V gene, CDR1 is SGHDT and CDR2 is YYEEEE. This CDR3 has 16 residues. CDR3 bases: TGTGCCAGCAGCTTGCGCGCTAGCGGGGGGTCCCACGAGCAGTACTTC. It yields the protein CASSLRASGGSHEQYF.

This clone was seen a few times. The chain employs TRBV30 and TRBJ1-6; D is possibly TRBD1 (5 bases). V was shortened by 2 bases and J by 8 bases, with 10 bases between the two germline ends. CDR1 and CDR2 from the germline V gene are GTSNPN and SVGIG (reference sequence). The CDR3 runs to 13 residues. The CDR3 coding sequence is TGTGCCTGGAGTCTAGTCAGGGATTCACCCCTCCACTTT. Amino acids: CAWSLVRDSPLHF.

The chain recombines TRBV25-1 with TRBJ1-4; D might be TRBD1 (6 bases). The CDR3 sequence is 15 residues long. The V and J ends lost 1 base and 8 bases respectively, with 14 bases between them. The germline CDR1 and CDR2 sequences are MGHDK and SYGVNS. CDR3 loop: CASSESGGGNEKLFF. In DNA, the CDR3 is TGTGCCAGCAGTGAATCCGGGGGCGGGAACGAAAAACTGTTTTTT.

The chain uses TRBV18 and TRBJ2-5; 9 nucleotides align to TRBD2. This CDR3 comprises 16 residues. J lost 2 bases, V lost 2 bases, and 6 bases had no gene match. The germline V gene has CDR1 KGHSH and CDR2 LQKENI. The CDR3 reads CASSPSPLAGQETQYF. The CDR3 DNA is TGTGCCAGCTCACCAAGTCCCCTAGCGGGACAAGAGACCCAGTACTTC.

The chain couples TRBV9 to TRBJ2-7, with 9 bases lining up with TRBD2. The CDR3 has 17 amino acids. The germline gives CDR1 SGDLS, CDR2 YYNGEE. The trim removed 3 bases at V and 5 bases at J, leaving 15 bases unmatched. The CDR3 DNA is TGTGCCAGCAGCGCGGGGTGGAGGGCTAGCGGGAACCACGAGCAGTACTTC. This gives the protein CASSAGWRASGNHEQYF.

V and J are TRBV5-1 and TRBJ2-6; D might be TRBD1 (6 bases). CDR1 and CDR2 (germline): SGHRS, YFSETQ. The CDR3 covers 15 residues. V lost 4 bases to trimming and J lost 4 bases, with 12 bases between them. The CDR3 sequence: CASSISGAGANVLTF. In DNA, the CDR3 is TGCGCCAGCAGCATTTCAGGGGCCGGGGCCAACGTCCTGACTTTC.

This clone was recorded a few times. The gene calls are TRBV30 and TRBJ1-1; TRBD1 agrees at 7 bases. Per germline, CDR1 GTSNPN and CDR2 SVGIG (reference sequence). Unmatched junction bases numbered 5, after V lost 0 bases and J lost 1 base. The CDR3 is made up of 15 amino acids. The CDR3 DNA reads TGTGCCTGGAGTGTCACGGACAGGCAGAACACTGAAGCTTTCTTT. This sequence encodes CAWSVTDRQNTEAFF.

The chain combines TRBV7-2 with TRBJ2-2, with D possibly TRBD1 on 5 matching bases. V lost 7 bases to trimming and J lost 4 bases, with 16 bases between them. The CDR3 sequence is 15 residues long. Germline values: CDR1 SGHTA, CDR2 FQGNSA. The CDR3 loop is CASIPPGQGTGELFF. The CDR3 DNA is TGTGCCAGCATCCCCCCAGGGCAGGGCACCGGGGAGCTGTTTTTT.

The chain uses TRBV12-3 or TRBV12-4 and TRBJ1-1; 7 nucleotides match TRBD1. V dropped 7 bases and J dropped 1; count of bases not matched to a gene: 3. This CDR3 contains 13 residues. Here the CDR3 reads CASIRQGNTEAFF. The CDR3 nucleotides read TGTGCCAGCATCCGACAGGGGAACACTGAAGCTTTCTTT.

The chain couples TRBV10-2 to TRBJ1-2, with 9 positions matching TRBD1. With V trimmed by 6 bases and J by 3 bases, 8 bases remained unmatched. This CDR3 spans 15 amino acids. Germline CDR1 WSHSY, CDR2 SAAADI. The CDR3 nucleotides are TGCGCCAGCAGCGATAGACAGGGGGGATACTATGGCTACACCTTC. This sequence encodes CASSDRQGGYYGYTF.

The CDR3 DNA reads TGCGCCAGCAGCGAGCGGGGGGCCTACAATGAGCAGTTCTTC. The encoded protein is CASSERGAYNEQFF. The chain links TRBV4-3 to TRBJ2-1; 9 bases match TRBD2. The CDR3 contains 14 residues. V gave up 5 bases and J gave up 2 bases; unmatched junction bases: 1. From germline, CDR1 is LGHNA and CDR2 YSLEER.

This chain joins TRBV7-9 and TRBJ2-1, with a weak D call TRBD2 (5 bases). Germline V CDR1 and CDR2: SEHNR, FQNEAQ (reference sequence). The CDR3 consists of 16 residues. The V end lost 2 bases, the J end lost 5 bases, and 16 bases lay between the germline ends. For the CDR3, the DNA is TGTGCCAGCAGCTTAATCCCGCTAGCTGAAGACAATGAGCAGTTCTTC. This translates into CASSLIPLAEDNEQFF.

CDR3 region: CASSPRQAYYYGYTF. CDR3 coding DNA: TGTGCCAGCAGTCCAAGACAGGCATATTACTATGGCTACACCTTC. The chain is built from TRBV27 and TRBJ1-2; D possibly corresponds to TRBD1 (6 bases). This CDR3 spans 15 amino acids. Trimming left V 5 bases short and J 3 bases short, with 16 bases between. Germline CDR1 and CDR2: MNHEY and SMNVEV (reference sequence).

The V call is TRBV5-8, the J call TRBJ2-5; D not certain. Deletions cut 0 bases from V and 1 base from J, with 10 bases between. Germline lookup yields CDR1 SGHTS and CDR2 YDEGEE. CDR3 length equals 15 residues. CDR3 bases: TGTGCCAGCAGCTTGGTCGGAACTTTCCAAGAGACCCAGTACTTC. Amino acid sequence: CASSLVGTFQETQYF.

V is TRBV10-3 and J is TRBJ1-5; no firm D call. The CDR3 sequence is 13 residues long. The V end lost 6 bases, the J end lost 1 base, and 7 bases lay between the germline ends. CDR1 is ENHRY, CDR2 SYGVKD, per germline. CDR3 in amino acids: CAIRAGSNQPQHF. Here the CDR3 DNA reads TGTGCCATCAGGGCAGGCAGCAATCAGCCCCAGCATTTT.

The chain joins TRBV2 to TRBJ1-6, with 12 bases identical to TRBD1. Trimming cost V 6 bases and J 9 bases; bases outside gene matches: 6. CDR1 and CDR2 from the germline V gene are SNHLY and FYNNEI. The CDR3 sequence is 15 residues long. The CDR3 spells CASRGQGAGRSPLHF. CDR3 DNA sequence: TGTGCCAGCAGGGGACAGGGGGCTGGTCGTTCACCCCTCCACTTT.

The chain links TRBV7-3 to TRBJ1-5; D not certain. The germline gives CDR1 SGHTA, CDR2 FQGTGA. The CDR3 runs to 13 residues. V lost 5 bases and J 4 bases, leaving 9 bases between the germline ends. The CDR3 reads CASSPAGNQPQHF. As DNA, the CDR3 is TGTGCCAGCAGCCCCGCGGGGAATCAGCCCCAGCATTTT.

The V and J genes are TRBV7-8 and TRBJ1-6, with D unclear. V was clipped by 2 bases and J by 10 bases, with 6 bases between them. Germline lookup yields CDR1 SGHVS and CDR2 FQNEAQ. The CDR3 spans 12 residues. The CDR3 spells CASSLSQSPLHF. The DNA for the CDR3 is TGTGCCAGCAGCTTAAGTCAATCACCCCTCCACTTT.

J is TRBJ1-3 and V is TRBV7-2, with D perhaps TRBD1 (6 bases). The CDR3 has 16 amino acids. Trimming removed 3 bases from V and 4 bases from J, with 16 bases in between. The germline V gene encodes CDR1 SGHTA and CDR2 FQGNSA. DNA for the CDR3: TGTGCCAGCAGCTTGCGCCCTGGACAGTTCGGAAACACCATATATTTT. Its translation is CASSLRPGQFGNTIYF.

The rearrangement uses TRBV7-8 and TRBJ2-1; D unresolved. Trimming took off 2 bases at V and 7 bases at J, with 6 bases between the two ends. Looked up from germline, CDR1 is SGHVS and CDR2 is FQNEAQ. The CDR3 totals 12 residues. CDR3 nucleotide sequence: TGTGCCAGCAGCTTATGGGGAAATGAGCAGTTCTTC. This codes for CASSLWGNEQFF.

The V gene is TRBV10-2, the J gene TRBJ2-1; the D is unclear. There are 16 residues in the CDR3. With 0 bases removed from V and 0 bases from J, the gap between germline ends came to 9 bases. Germline assignment: CDR1 WSHSY and CDR2 SAAADI. The CDR3 here is CASSESPRSSYNEQFF. CDR3 DNA sequence: TGCGCCAGCAGTGAGTCTCCCAGGAGCTCCTACAATGAGCAGTTCTTC.